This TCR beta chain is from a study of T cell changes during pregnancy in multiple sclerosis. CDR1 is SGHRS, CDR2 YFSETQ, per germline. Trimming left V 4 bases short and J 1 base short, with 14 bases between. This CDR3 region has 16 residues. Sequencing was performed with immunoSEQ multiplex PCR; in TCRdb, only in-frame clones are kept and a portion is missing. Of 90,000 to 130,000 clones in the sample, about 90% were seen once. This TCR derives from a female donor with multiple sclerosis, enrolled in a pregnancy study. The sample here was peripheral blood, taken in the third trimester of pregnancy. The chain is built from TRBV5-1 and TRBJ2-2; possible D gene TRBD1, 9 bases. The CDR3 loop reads CASSRGGQGNTGELFF. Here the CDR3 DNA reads TGCGCCAGCAGCCGGGGGGGACAGGGGAACACCGGGGAGCTGTTTTTT.